Listed below are T cell receptor beta chains from one sample, sequenced in a study of T cell responses to AZD1222 COVID-19 vaccine. Sequencing used immunoSEQ multiplex PCR; TCRdb keeps in-frame clones, though not all of them. The repertoire holds approximately 89,000 clones, with about nine tenths as singletons. Source: peripheral blood, taken 28 days after the second AZD1222 dose. Receptors originate from an adult who received the AZD1222 COVID-19 vaccine. Each CDR3 is given with its conserved first and last residue. A D gene is named only where the DNA matches it firmly. Size is omitted from some rows. Given values are once, few, many or a class for expanded clones.

D	J	length	V	size	DNA	CDR3
NA	TRBJ1-3	16	TRBV5-4	once	TGTGCCAGCAGCTTGGCGGGGGGGCGCTCTGGAAACACCATATATTTT	CASSLAGGRSGNTIYF
NA	TRBJ2-7	14	TRBV19	NA	TGTGCCAGTAGTATAGATCGCGGGCCCTACGAGCAGTACTTC	CASSIDRGPYEQYF
TRBD1	TRBJ2-4	15	TRBV19	once	TGTGCCAGTAGTATAGGGAGACAGGGGTGGAACATTCAGTACTTC	CASSIGRQGWNIQYF
NA	TRBJ1-4	14	TRBV3-1/TRBV3-2	NA	TGTGCCAGCAGCCAACGAACAACTAATGAAAAACTGTTTTTT	CASSQRTTNEKLFF
NA	TRBJ1-4	15	TRBV29-1	once	TGCAGCGCCTCAACACTGGGTGAGAGGGGTGAAAAACTGTTTTTT	CSASTLGERGEKLFF
NA	TRBJ1-5	16	TRBV6-1	NA	TGTGCCAGCAGTGCGCCGGGACGGAGTAGCAATCAGCCCCAGCATTTT	CASSAPGRSSNQPQHF
TRBD1	TRBJ1-2	15	TRBV6-1	NA	TGTGCCAGCAGTGAGGGACAGGGGGCCCTCTATGGCTACACCTTC	CASSEGQGALYGYTF
NA	TRBJ2-2	19	TRBV28	NA	TGTGCCAGCAGTTCCCCTCGGACCTACAGGGAAGGACGCACCGGGGAGCTGTTTTTT	CASSSPRTYREGRTGELFF
NA	TRBJ1-6	13	TRBV5-1	NA	TGCGCCAGCAGCTTGGAGGCCGGTTCACCCCTCCACTTT	CASSLEAGSPLHF
TRBD1	TRBJ1-5	15	TRBV15	once	TGTGCCACCAGCAGAGATCCAGGGGGCCGTCAGCCCCAGCATTTT	CATSRDPGGRQPQHF
TRBD1	TRBJ1-6	15	TRBV9	NA	TGTGCCAGCAGCGTATGGACAGGGGGTAACTCACCCCTCCACTTT	CASSVWTGGNSPLHF
NA	TRBJ1-1	13	TRBV3-1/TRBV3-2	NA	TGTGCCAGCAGCCAAGATCGGGGACGTGAGGCTTTCTTT	CASSQDRGREAFF
NA	TRBJ1-5	14	TRBV19	NA	TGTGCCAGTAGTATATCGGCGGCCGGGCAGCCCCAGCATTTT	CASSISAAGQPQHF
NA	TRBJ1-3	14	TRBV7-2	NA	TGTGCCAGTAGGACACCCAACTCTGGAAACACCATATATTTT	CASRTPNSGNTIYF
NA	TRBJ1-1	14	TRBV6-6	NA	TGTGCCAGCAGTTACGGAGCAGGGGTAGCCGAAGCTTTCTTT	CASSYGAGVAEAFF
NA	TRBJ2-2	14	TRBV3-1/TRBV3-2	NA	TGTGCCAGCAGCCCGTGGGAGACACCCGGGGAGCTGTTTTTT	CASSPWETPGELFF
NA	TRBJ1-2	17	TRBV4-1	once	TGCGCCAGCAGCCTTGCGTCCGGACTGTCCTATTCTGGGGGCTACACCTTC	CASSLASGLSYSGGYTF
NA	TRBJ1-1	15	TRBV2	NA	TGTGCCAGCAGTGACAAAAGTGGAATGAACACTGAAGCTTTCTTT	CASSDKSGMNTEAFF
TRBD2	TRBJ2-1	15	TRBV28	NA	TGTGCCAGCAGTCTACTAGCGGGGCGGGACAATGAGCAGTTCTTC	CASSLLAGRDNEQFF
NA	TRBJ2-1	15	TRBV6-2/TRBV6-3	NA	TGTGCCAGCAGCCCGGGACCCCCTCAGCGCAATGAGCAGTTCTTC	CASSPGPPQRNEQFF
NA	TRBJ1-1	13	TRBV6-5	NA	TGTGCCAGCTCCAACGGGGGCTACACTGAAGCTTTCTTT	CASSNGGYTEAFF
NA	TRBJ1-1	14	TRBV19	NA	TGTGCCAGTAGTAGAGGGACCCATAGCACTGAAGCTTTCTTT	CASSRGTHSTEAFF
NA	TRBJ2-3	14	TRBV2	NA	TGTGCCAGCAGTAGGACAGGCGGGGCAGATACGCAGTATTTT	CASSRTGGADTQYF
NA	TRBJ1-1	14	TRBV3-1/TRBV3-2	few	TGTGCCAGCAGCCAGACTGGACAAGTCGGTGAAGCTTTCTTT	CASSQTGQVGEAFF
NA	TRBJ1-2	13	TRBV5-1	NA	TGCGCCAGCAGCTTCGGAGGATTTGAAGGCTACACCTTC	CASSFGGFEGYTF
NA	TRBJ1-2	14	TRBV7-2	NA	TGTGCCAGCAGCTTATATCGTGGGCACCCTGGCTACACCTTC	CASSLYRGHPGYTF
NA	TRBJ2-5	14	TRBV7-2	NA	TGTGCCAGCAGCCCAGGACGATCACAAGAGACCCAGTACTTC	CASSPGRSQETQYF
NA	TRBJ2-7	13	TRBV2	NA	TGTGCCAGCAGGGAAGGGGCAGGCTACGAGCAGTACTTC	CASREGAGYEQYF
TRBD2	TRBJ2-5	15	TRBV24-1	NA	TGTGCCACCAGTGACGCGGGACTAGCGGCAGAGACCCAGTACTTC	CATSDAGLAAETQYF
NA	TRBJ2-3	15	TRBV9	NA	TGTGCCAGCAGCCCGAGACAGGCAGGTGGAGATACGCAGTATTTT	CASSPRQAGGDTQYF
NA	TRBJ2-7	18	TRBV28	NA	TGTGCCAGCAGTTCCCCCTCGGCCTCGGGACACGAGGCCTACGAGCAGTACTTC	CASSSPSASGHEAYEQYF
NA	TRBJ1-5	16	TRBV15	NA	TGTGCCACCAGCAGAGATCGGGGGGTTAGCAATCAGCCCCAGCATTTT	CATSRDRGVSNQPQHF